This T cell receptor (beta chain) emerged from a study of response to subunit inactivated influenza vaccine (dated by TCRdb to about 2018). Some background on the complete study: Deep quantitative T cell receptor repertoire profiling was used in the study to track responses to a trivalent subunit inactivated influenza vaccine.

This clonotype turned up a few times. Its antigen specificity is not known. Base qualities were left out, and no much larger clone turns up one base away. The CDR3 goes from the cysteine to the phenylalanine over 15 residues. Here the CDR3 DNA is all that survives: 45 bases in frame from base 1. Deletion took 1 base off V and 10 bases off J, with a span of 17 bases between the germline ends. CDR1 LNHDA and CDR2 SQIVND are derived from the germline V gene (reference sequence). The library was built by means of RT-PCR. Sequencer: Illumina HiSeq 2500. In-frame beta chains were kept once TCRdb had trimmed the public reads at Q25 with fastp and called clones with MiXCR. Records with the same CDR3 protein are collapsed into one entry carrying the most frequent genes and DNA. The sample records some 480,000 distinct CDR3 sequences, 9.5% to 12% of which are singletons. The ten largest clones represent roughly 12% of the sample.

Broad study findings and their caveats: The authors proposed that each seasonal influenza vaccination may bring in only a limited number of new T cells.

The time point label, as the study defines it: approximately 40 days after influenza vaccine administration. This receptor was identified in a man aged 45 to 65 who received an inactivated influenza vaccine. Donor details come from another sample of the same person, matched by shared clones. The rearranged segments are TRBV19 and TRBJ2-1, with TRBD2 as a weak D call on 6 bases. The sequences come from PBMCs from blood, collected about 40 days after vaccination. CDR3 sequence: CASSIGSFAGGEQFF. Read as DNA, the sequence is TGTGCCAGTAGTATAGGATCCTTCGCTGGGGGGGAGCAGTTCTTC.